One sample yielded the 13 T cell receptor beta chains listed below, sequenced in a study of T cells expressing NK-cell markers. TCRdb reanalyzed the 5' RACE reads and collapses them to one entry per CDR3 protein, without DNA. This repertoire includes about 260,000 distinct CDR3 sequences. The sequencing sample was made of blood T cells: a sorted CD56 or NKG2C T cell subset, CD4+ or CD8+ T cells, or bulk PBMC T cells (not recorded which). The receptor source for this set is a man aged 18 to 29 in good health.

This chain joins TRBV12-3 or TRBV12-4 and TRBJ2-1; the D call of TRBD2 rests on TCRdb alone, since no DNA is present to check it. CDR3 size: 12 residues. The CDR3: CASRRENDEQFF.

This CDR3 is CATLTRSRSNEQFF. The chain combines TRBV19 with TRBJ2-1; TCRdb gives TRBD2 as the D gene, but with no DNA this cannot be confirmed. Looked up from germline, CDR1 is LNHDA and CDR2 is SQIVND (reference sequence). This CDR3 comprises 14 residues.

The V gene is TRBV9, the J gene TRBJ2-3; lacking DNA, the TRBD2 call made by TCRdb goes unchecked. This CDR3 has 13 residues. CDR1 is SGDLS, CDR2 YYNGEE, per germline. This CDR3 is CASSVGPEDTQYF.

V is TRBV20-1 and J is TRBJ2-1. Germline CDR1 and CDR2: DFQATT and SNEGSKA (reference sequence). CDR3 length: 15 amino acids. The CDR3 sequence: CSARDPKRLANEQFF.

This chain joins TRBV12-3 or TRBV12-4 and TRBJ2-7; TCRdb's assignment of TRBD2 cannot be checked, as there is no DNA. The CDR3 covers 16 residues. CDR3 amino acids: CASSSGTSGRLYEQYF.

The chain links TRBV29-1 to TRBJ2-6. Germline V gene sequence: CDR1 SQVTM, CDR2 ANQGSEA. The CDR3 spans 14 residues. CDR3 residues: CSFATTNGANVLTF.

The chain combines TRBV15 with TRBJ2-5; TCRdb returns TRBD1, unconfirmable since there is no DNA. Germline CDR1 LNHNV, CDR2 YYDKDF (reference sequence). The CDR3 contains 16 residues. CDR3: CATSRDLGQAEETQYF. The full variable domain, completed using reference TRBV15 and TRBJ2-5, is DAMVIQNPRYQVTQFGKPVTLSCSQTLNHNVMYWYQQKSSQAPKLLFHYYDKDFNNEADTPDNFQSRRPNTSFCFLDIRSPGLGDTAMYLCATSRDLGQAEETQYFGPGTRLLVL.

J is TRBJ2-3 and V is TRBV28; TCRdb indicates TRBD1, and absent DNA this call remains unverified. CDR3 size: 16 residues. Germline CDR1 MDHEN, CDR2 SYDVKM. The CDR3 reads CASYPKPSRNTDTQYF.

The rearrangement links TRBV6-1 to TRBJ2-1; no DNA is available, so the TRBD2 call from TCRdb remains unchecked. The CDR3 has 15 residues. Germline lookup yields CDR1 MNHNS and CDR2 SASEGT. This CDR3 is CASRIGGEVYNEQFF.

The genes are TRBV19 and TRBJ1-3; TCRdb names TRBD1, which stays unverified in the absence of DNA. The CDR3 spans 14 residues. Per the germline V gene, CDR1 is LNHDA and CDR2 is SQIVND (reference sequence). The CDR3 loop reads CASISRGSGNTIYF.

The chain carries TRBV29-1 and TRBJ1-1; TCRdb designates TRBD1, a call that cannot be tested without DNA. The CDR3 totals 15 residues. Germline assignment: CDR1 SQVTM and CDR2 ANQGSEA. The CDR3 sequence: CSVAPDAGVGTEAFF.

The chain is built from TRBV12-3 or TRBV12-4 and TRBJ2-5; TCRdb proposes TRBD2, but this gene call is untestable without DNA. The CDR3 is made up of 15 amino acids. CDR3 in amino acids: CASKRTSGSQETQYF.

The J gene is TRBJ1-2, the V gene TRBV4-2; TCRdb reports TRBD1, a call that lacks DNA to check it against. This CDR3 has 15 residues. From germline, CDR1 is LGHNA and CDR2 YNFKEQ. CDR3 residues: CASSQVSQGGYGYTF.